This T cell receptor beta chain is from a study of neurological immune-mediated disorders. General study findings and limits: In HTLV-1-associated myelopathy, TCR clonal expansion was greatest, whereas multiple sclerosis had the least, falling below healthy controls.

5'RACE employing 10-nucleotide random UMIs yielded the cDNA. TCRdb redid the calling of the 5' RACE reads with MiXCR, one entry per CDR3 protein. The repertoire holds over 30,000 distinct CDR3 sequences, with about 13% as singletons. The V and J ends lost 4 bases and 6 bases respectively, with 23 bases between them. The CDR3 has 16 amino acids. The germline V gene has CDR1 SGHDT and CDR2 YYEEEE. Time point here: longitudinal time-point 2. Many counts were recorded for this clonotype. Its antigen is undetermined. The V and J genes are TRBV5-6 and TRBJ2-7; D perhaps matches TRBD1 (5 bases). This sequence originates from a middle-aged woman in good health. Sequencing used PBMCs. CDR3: CASSRYSGGAQGEQYF. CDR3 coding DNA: TGTGCCAGCAGCCGCTACTCGGGTGGGGCGCAGGGCGAGCAGTACTTC.